The clone carrying this T cell receptor beta chain was counted at least ten times. Its antigen remains unidentified. Germline-derived CDR1 and CDR2 are LGHDT and YNNKEL (reference sequence). V was pared by 4 bases and J by 2 bases, with 13 bases between. The CDR3 has 15 amino acids. The entry originates in a study of T cells after yellow fever vaccination. Looking at the study overall: When fractions had low cell numbers, they were prepared with SMART-Seq v4 Ultra Low Input.

TCRdb reprocessed the 5' RACE reads via MiXCR and lists one record per CDR3 protein. The sample records 150,000 to 200,000 distinct CDR3 sequences, approximately 10% being singletons. The study, taken as a whole, reports: Clonotypes shared by both compartments, CD4 and CD8, made up a small share. Reappearance after the booster was observed for most primary-vaccination clones (96% CD4, approximately 90% CD8).

The sample was CD8+ T cells sorted from PBMCs, taken 15 days after the yellow fever booster vaccination. The V and J genes are TRBV3-1 and TRBJ2-3; TRBD1 is a possible D gene (6 bases). The receptor comes from a man aged 18 to 35 who received the YFV17D yellow fever vaccine. CDR3 residues: CASSLRTDNTDTQYF. Here the CDR3 DNA reads TGTGCCAGCAGCCTTCGGACAGACAACACAGATACGCAGTATTTT.